The 28 T cell receptor beta chains reported below all come from one sample, sequenced in a study of blood T cell repertoires in COVID-19. The table came from immunoSEQ multiplex PCR; TCRdb's copy has only in-frame clones and leaves some out. The sample carries about 160,000 clones, about 80% recorded once. Sequencing input: peripheral blood. The receptors were sampled from a man aged 55-75 years with acute or convalescent COVID-19.

This clone was found once. The chain uses TRBV9 and TRBJ2-5, with a weak D call TRBD2 (7 bases). V lost 0 bases and J lost 5, with 20 bases in between. The germline gives CDR1 SGDLS, CDR2 YYNGEE. This CDR3 comprises 17 residues. CDR3 residues: CASSVGGLGGLAETQYF. The CDR3 bases are TGTGCCAGCAGCGTAGGAGGGTTGGGGGGGCTCGCGGAGACCCAGTACTTC. Supplemented by reference TRBV9 and TRBJ2-5, the full variable domain reads DSGVTQTPKHLITATGQRVTLRCSPRSGDLSVYWYQQSLDQGLQFLIQYYNGEERAKGNILERFSAQQFPDLHSELNLSSLELGDSALYFCASSVGGLGGLAETQYFGPGTRLLVL.

This clone turned up a few times. This chain connects TRBV12-3 or TRBV12-4 to TRBJ1-2; perhaps TRBD1 as D (5 bases). There are 13 residues in the CDR3. The V end was cut by 3 bases, the J end by 7 bases, with 12 bases between. CDR3 in amino acids: CASSFRGFGGYTF. DNA of the CDR3: TGTGCCAGCAGTTTTCGGGGGTTCGGTGGCTACACCTTC.

The V gene is TRBV4-1, the J gene TRBJ2-7; TRBD1 matches at 8 bases. CDR1 is MGHRA, CDR2 YSYEKL, per germline. Germline trimming cut 1 base from V and 7 bases from J; bases unmatched to any gene: 18. CDR3 length equals 18 residues. The CDR3 DNA reads TGCGCCAGCAGCCAAGTTATTTCGACGGAACAGGGGGTCGGGGAGCAGTACTTC. This codes for CASSQVISTEQGVGEQYF.

The V call is TRBV6-5, the J call TRBJ2-2, with no clear D. The CDR3 extends over 16 amino acids. From germline, CDR1 is MNHEY and CDR2 SVGAGI. V lost 2 bases and J lost 2, with 12 bases in between. CDR3 DNA sequence: TGTGCCAGCAGTTACGACTCTATAGACAACACCGGGGAGCTGTTTTTT. As protein: CASSYDSIDNTGELFF.

The chain combines TRBV19 with TRBJ1-5; TRBD1 aligns across 9 bases. The CDR3 length is 16 residues. After removal of 7 bases from V and 4 bases from J, the junction contained 11 bases not matched to a gene. CDR1 and CDR2 from the germline V gene are LNHDA and SQIVND (reference sequence). CDR3 nucleotide sequence: TGTGCCAGTACCATTCCCTCCGGACAGGGGAATCAGCCCCAGCATTTT. Its protein product is CASTIPSGQGNQPQHF.

The chain joins TRBV19 to TRBJ2-5, with 7 bases that match TRBD1. Germline V lookup: CDR1 LNHDA, CDR2 SQIVND (reference sequence). V lost 5 bases, J lost 5 bases, and 8 bases stayed unmatched. The CDR3 is made up of 14 amino acids. CDR3 region: CASSSQGVRETQYF. The CDR3 bases are TGTGCCAGTAGTTCCCAGGGGGTGAGGGAGACCCAGTACTTC.

This clone was observed a few times. V usage is TRBV3-1 (or the pseudogene TRBV3-2) and J usage is TRBJ2-5; 9 bases are shared with TRBD1. The CDR3 covers 15 residues. In germline, CDR1 is LGHDT, CDR2 YNNKEL (reference sequence). After removal of 5 bases from V and 4 bases from J, the junction contained 8 bases not matched to a gene. The CDR3 loop is CASSTYRGRVETQYF. The CDR3 nucleotides read TGTGCCAGCAGCACCTACAGGGGGCGCGTAGAGACCCAGTACTTC.

The rearrangement uses TRBV7-9 and TRBJ1-6, with D possibly TRBD1 on 5 matching bases. Germline CDR1 is SEHNR and CDR2 is FQNEAQ (reference sequence). The CDR3 runs 14 residues. Trimming cost V 4 bases and J 5 bases, with 9 bases left between them. CDR3 bases: TGTGCCAGCAGCTGGAGGGGCGATAATTCACCCCTCCACTTT. As protein: CASSWRGDNSPLHF.

This chain joins TRBV23-1 and TRBJ1-6, with 8 bases fitting TRBD1. TRBV23-1 is treated as an ORF (open reading frame) with a function not yet certain. The CDR3 totals 15 residues. Trimming removed 6 bases from V and 7 bases from J; junction bases left unmatched: 8. CDR3 sequence (DNA): TGCGCCAGCAGCACAGGACAGGGTTTGAATTCACCCCTCCACTTT. Protein product: CASSTGQGLNSPLHF.

The CDR3 reads CASSRQGRDSPLHF. CDR3 DNA sequence: TGCGCCAGCAGCCGACAGGGAAGGGATTCACCCCTCCACTTT. This sequence joins TRBV5-1 and TRBJ1-6; 7 nucleotides line up with TRBD1. The V segment lost 4 bases and the J segment 8 bases; nucleotides outside the gene matches: 6. From germline, CDR1 is SGHRS and CDR2 YFSETQ. This CDR3 has 14 residues.

The chain carries TRBV2 and TRBJ2-7, with 8 nucleotides matching TRBD1. CDR3 length equals 16 residues. Germline assignment: CDR1 SNHLY and CDR2 FYNNEI. Germline trimming cut 7 bases from V and 2 bases from J; bases unmatched to any gene: 13. In nucleotides, the CDR3 is TGTGCCAGCAAATCAAGTCCGGGACAGGTACCCTACGAGCAGTACTTC. Amino acid sequence: CASKSSPGQVPYEQYF.

V is TRBV25-1 and J is TRBJ2-3, with TRBD1 matching over 8 bases. Germline V gene data show CDR1 as MGHDK and CDR2 as SYGVNS. Trimming removed 6 bases from V and 12 bases from J; junction bases left unmatched: 5. The CDR3 sequence is 11 residues long. CDR3 DNA sequence: TGTGCCAGCAGACTCGGGACAGGACAGTATTTT. Its protein is CASRLGTGQYF.

The rearrangement joins TRBV5-1 to TRBJ2-5, with 14 bases fitting TRBD2. The CDR3 spans 15 residues. CDR1 and CDR2 from the germline V gene are SGHRS and YFSETQ. After removal of 0 bases from V and 5 bases from J, the junction contained 0 bases not matched to a gene. The CDR3 DNA reads as TGCGCCAGCAGCTTGGGGACTAGCGGGGGGGAGACCCAGTACTTC. It translates to CASSLGTSGGETQYF.

The chain recombines TRBV10-1 with TRBJ1-1, with TRBD1 as a possible D gene (6 bases). CDR3 length: 14 residues. V was pared by 3 bases and J by 2 bases, with 10 bases between. Germline V gene data show CDR1 as WNHNN and CDR2 as SYGVQD (reference sequence). CDR3: CASSEAQGNTEAFF. DNA of the CDR3: TGCGCCAGCAGTGAAGCACAGGGTAACACTGAAGCTTTCTTT.

The chain employs TRBV9 and TRBJ2-1; possible D gene TRBD1, 5 bases. The CDR3 runs to 15 residues. In germline, CDR1 is SGDLS, CDR2 YYNGEE. The V and J ends lost 0 bases and 2 bases respectively, with 9 bases between them. The CDR3 bases are TGTGCCAGCAGCGTAGACGGCAGGGCCTACAATGAGCAGTTCTTC. Translated, it gives CASSVDGRAYNEQFF. Supplemented by reference TRBV9 and TRBJ2-1, the full variable domain reads DSGVTQTPKHLITATGQRVTLRCSPRSGDLSVYWYQQSLDQGLQFLIQYYNGEERAKGNILERFSAQQFPDLHSELNLSSLELGDSALYFCASSVDGRAYNEQFFGPGTRLTVL.

The chain recombines TRBV18 with TRBJ1-1; maybe TRBD1 (6 bases). CDR1 and CDR2 (germline): KGHSH, LQKENI. The CDR3 runs to 15 residues. V lost 0 bases, J lost 4 bases, and 12 bases lay in between. The CDR3 is CASSPPAVQGTEAFF. CDR3 coding DNA: TGTGCCAGCTCACCACCGGCCGTACAGGGCACTGAAGCTTTCTTT. Using reference TRBV18 and TRBJ1-1 for the parts outside the CDR3, the full variable domain is NAGVMQNPRHLVRRRGQEARLRCSPMKGHSHVYWYRQLPEEGLKFMVYLQKENIIDESGMPKERFSAEFPKEGPSILRIQQVVRGDSAAYFCASSPPAVQGTEAFFGQGTRLTVV.

This rearrangement joins TRBV7-2 to TRBJ2-7; 7 bases map to TRBD1. V lost 0 bases to trimming and J lost 6 bases; unmatched junction nucleotides: 2. CDR1 is SGHTA, CDR2 FQGNSA, per germline. This CDR3 has 13 amino acids. CDR3: CASSLAQGVEQYF. The CDR3 DNA follows: TGTGCCAGCAGCTTAGCGCAGGGGGTCGAGCAGTACTTC. Combining the CDR3 with reference TRBV7-2 and TRBJ2-7 gives the whole variable domain GAGVSQSPSNKVTEKGKDVELRCDPISGHTALYWYRQSLGQGLEFLIYFQGNSAPDKSGLPSDRFSAERTGGSVSTLTIQRTQQEDSAVYLCASSLAQGVEQYFGPGTRLTVT.

J is TRBJ2-5 and V is TRBV5-4, with TRBD2 as a possible D gene (5 bases). The V end was cut by 0 bases, the J end by 0 bases, with 9 bases between. CDR3 length equals 15 residues. CDR1 and CDR2 from the germline V gene are SGHNT and YYREEE (reference sequence). The CDR3 region has the DNA TGTGCCAGCAGCTTGGGGACTTCACACCAAGAGACCCAGTACTTC. Encoded protein: CASSLGTSHQETQYF.

The rearrangement joins TRBV5-5 to TRBJ1-1, with 8 bases identical to TRBD1. The CDR3 runs to 15 residues. Looked up from germline, CDR1 is SGHKS and CDR2 is YYEKEE (reference sequence). V dropped 2 bases and J dropped 1; count of bases not matched to a gene: 4. The CDR3 loop is CASSFAGTGNTEAFF. The CDR3 region has the DNA TGTGCCAGCAGCTTCGCAGGGACAGGGAACACTGAAGCTTTCTTT.

The chain has TRBV2 and TRBJ2-7; D is uncertain. The germline V and J ends were trimmed by 7 bases and 6 bases, with 10 bases remaining between them. CDR1 and CDR2 (germline): SNHLY, FYNNEI. CDR3 length: 11 residues. CDR3 sequence: CASILVSEQYF. DNA for the CDR3: TGTGCCAGCATTCTAGTTTCCGAGCAGTACTTC.

In this sample, this clone turned up once. The chain joins TRBV2 to TRBJ2-1, with 8 bases that match TRBD1. The ends lost 5 bases at V and 4 bases at J; junction bases unmatched: 10. CDR1 SNHLY and CDR2 FYNNEI come from the germline V gene. The CDR3 length is 16 residues. CDR3 sequence: CASSFETGVEYNEQFF. In DNA form, the CDR3 reads TGTGCCAGCAGTTTTGAGACAGGGGTGGAGTACAATGAGCAGTTCTTC.

This clone has only a few counts. This rearrangement joins TRBV5-4 to TRBJ2-2, with TRBD2 as a possible D gene (7 bases). CDR3 size: 13 residues. CDR1 and CDR2 from the germline V gene are SGHNT and YYREEE (reference sequence). Trimming cost V 9 bases and J 6 bases, with 15 bases left between them. The CDR3 DNA follows: TGTGCCACCCGCCCGGGGGGCCCCGGGGAGCTGTTTTTT. This codes for CATRPGGPGELFF.

The V call is TRBV3-1 (or the pseudogene TRBV3-2), the J call TRBJ1-6; the match to TRBD1 covers 7 bases. Trimming took 0 bases from V and 1 from J; bases not matched to a gene: 3. There are 17 residues in the CDR3. From germline, CDR1 is LGHDT and CDR2 YNNKEL (reference sequence). The CDR3 loop is CASSQESGGSYNSPLHF. The CDR3 DNA sequence: TGTGCCAGCAGCCAAGAGTCAGGGGGTTCCTATAATTCACCCCTCCACTTT.

Only one count was recorded for this clone. This chain links TRBV3-1 (or the pseudogene TRBV3-2) with TRBJ1-2, with a possible D match to TRBD1 (6 bases). This CDR3 has 14 residues. Per the germline V gene, CDR1 is LGHDT and CDR2 is YNNKEL (reference sequence). The V end lost 6 bases, the J end lost 2 bases, and 13 bases lay between the germline ends. The CDR3, as DNA: TGTGCCAGCAGACCCACAGGGTTCAACTATGGCTACACCTTC. Protein product: CASRPTGFNYGYTF.

The V call is TRBV6-6, the J call TRBJ2-5; TRBD2 matches 10 bases. Germline lookup yields CDR1 MNHNY and CDR2 SVGAGI (reference sequence). The CDR3 runs to 14 residues. The junction had 6 bases not matched to a gene; V was cut back by 6 bases and J by 5 bases. This CDR3 is CASSQLAGLETQYF. The CDR3 nucleotides read TGTGCCAGCAGCCAACTAGCGGGGCTCGAGACCCAGTACTTC.

The rearrangement links TRBV5-1 to TRBJ1-2, with 7 bases aligning to TRBD1. Germline values: CDR1 SGHRS, CDR2 YFSETQ. J lost 5 bases, V lost 3 bases, and 7 bases had no gene match. This CDR3 spans 14 amino acids. CDR3 region: CASSSGTAGYGYTF. CDR3 coding DNA: TGCGCCAGCAGCTCCGGGACAGCCGGTTATGGCTACACCTTC.

The chain couples TRBV10-3 to TRBJ1-5; TRBD1 aligns across 8 bases. V lost 6 bases and J lost 7; bases outside the gene matches: 8. The CDR3 has 14 amino acids. Germline values: CDR1 ENHRY, CDR2 SYGVKD. This CDR3 is CAISDPGGEQPQHF. The DNA for the CDR3 is TGTGCCATCAGCGACCCAGGGGGCGAGCAGCCCCAGCATTTT.

V is TRBV3-1 (or the pseudogene TRBV3-2) and J is TRBJ1-3, with D possibly being TRBD1 (6 bases). Trimming cost V 1 base and J 4 bases, with 17 bases left between them. The CDR3 runs 17 residues. CDR1 is LGHDT and CDR2 is YNNKEL in the germline V gene (reference sequence). CDR3 loop: CASSQARLTGSGNTIYF. In DNA, the CDR3 is TGTGCCAGCAGCCAAGCCCGCCTAACAGGGTCGGGAAACACCATATATTTT.